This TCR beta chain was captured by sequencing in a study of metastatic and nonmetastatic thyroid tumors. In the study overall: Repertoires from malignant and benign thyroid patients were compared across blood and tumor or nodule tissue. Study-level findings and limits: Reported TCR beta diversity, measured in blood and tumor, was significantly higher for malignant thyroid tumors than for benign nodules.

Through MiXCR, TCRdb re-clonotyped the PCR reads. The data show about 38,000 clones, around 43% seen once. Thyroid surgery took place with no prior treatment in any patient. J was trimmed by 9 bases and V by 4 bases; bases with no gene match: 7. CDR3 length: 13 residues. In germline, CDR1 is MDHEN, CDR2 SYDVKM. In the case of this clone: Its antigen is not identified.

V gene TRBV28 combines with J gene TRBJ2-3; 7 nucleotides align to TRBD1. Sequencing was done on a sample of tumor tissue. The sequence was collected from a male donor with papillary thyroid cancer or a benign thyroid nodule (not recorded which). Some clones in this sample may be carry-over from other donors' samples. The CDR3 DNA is TGTGCCAGCAGTTCGATAACAGGGGAGACGCAGTATTTT. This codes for CASSSITGETQYF.